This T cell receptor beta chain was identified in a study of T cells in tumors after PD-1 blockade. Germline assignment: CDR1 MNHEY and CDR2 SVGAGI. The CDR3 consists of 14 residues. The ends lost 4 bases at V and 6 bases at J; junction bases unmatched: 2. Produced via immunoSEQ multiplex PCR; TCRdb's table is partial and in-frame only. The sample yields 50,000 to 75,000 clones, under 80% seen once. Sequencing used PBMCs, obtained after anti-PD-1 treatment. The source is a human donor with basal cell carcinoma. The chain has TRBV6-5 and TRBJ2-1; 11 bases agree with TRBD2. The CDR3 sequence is CASSFTSGGNEQFF. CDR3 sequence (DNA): TGTGCCAGCAGTTTTACTAGCGGGGGCAATGAGCAGTTCTTC.